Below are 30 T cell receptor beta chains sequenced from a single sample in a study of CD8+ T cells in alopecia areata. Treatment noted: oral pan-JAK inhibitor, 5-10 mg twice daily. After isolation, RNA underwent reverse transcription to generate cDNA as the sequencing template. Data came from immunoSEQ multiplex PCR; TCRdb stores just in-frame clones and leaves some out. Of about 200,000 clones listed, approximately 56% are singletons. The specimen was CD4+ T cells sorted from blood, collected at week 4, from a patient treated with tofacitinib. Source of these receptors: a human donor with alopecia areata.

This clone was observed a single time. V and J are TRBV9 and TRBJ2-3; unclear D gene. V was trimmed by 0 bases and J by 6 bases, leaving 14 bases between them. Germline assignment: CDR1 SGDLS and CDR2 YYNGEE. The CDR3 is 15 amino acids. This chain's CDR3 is CASSVVNFPSDTQYF. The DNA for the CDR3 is TGTGCCAGCAGCGTAGTGAACTTTCCCTCGGATACGCAGTATTTT.

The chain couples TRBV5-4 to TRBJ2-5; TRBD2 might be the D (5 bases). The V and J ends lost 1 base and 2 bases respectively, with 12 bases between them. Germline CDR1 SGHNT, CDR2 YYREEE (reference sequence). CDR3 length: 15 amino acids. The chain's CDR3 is CASSLSGSGQETQYF. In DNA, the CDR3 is TGTGCCAGCAGCTTGTCGGGGAGTGGGCAAGAGACCCAGTACTTC. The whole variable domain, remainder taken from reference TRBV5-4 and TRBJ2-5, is ETGVTQSPTHLIKTRGQQVTLRCSSQSGHNTVSWYQQALGQGPQFIFQYYREEENGRGNFPPRFSGLQFPNYSSELNVNALELDDSALYLCASSLSGSGQETQYFGPGTRLLVL.

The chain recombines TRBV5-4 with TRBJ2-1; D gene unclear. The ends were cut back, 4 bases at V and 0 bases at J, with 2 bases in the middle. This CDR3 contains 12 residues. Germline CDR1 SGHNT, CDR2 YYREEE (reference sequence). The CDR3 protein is CASSVSYNEQFF. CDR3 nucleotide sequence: TGTGCCAGCAGCGTCTCCTACAATGAGCAGTTCTTC. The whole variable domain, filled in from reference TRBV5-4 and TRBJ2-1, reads ETGVTQSPTHLIKTRGQQVTLRCSSQSGHNTVSWYQQALGQGPQFIFQYYREEENGRGNFPPRFSGLQFPNYSSELNVNALELDDSALYLCASSVSYNEQFFGPGTRLTVL.

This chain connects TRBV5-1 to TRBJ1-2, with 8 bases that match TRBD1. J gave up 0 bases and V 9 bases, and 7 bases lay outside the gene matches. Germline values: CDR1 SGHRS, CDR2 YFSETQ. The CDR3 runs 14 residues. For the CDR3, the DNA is TGCGCCACCTCCCCAGGGGGCTCTAACTATGGCTACACCTTC. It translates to CATSPGGSNYGYTF.

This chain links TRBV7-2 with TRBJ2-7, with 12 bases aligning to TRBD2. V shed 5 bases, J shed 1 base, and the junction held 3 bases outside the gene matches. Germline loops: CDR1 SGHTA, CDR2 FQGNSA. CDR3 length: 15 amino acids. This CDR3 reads CASSRLAGASYEQYF. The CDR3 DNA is TGTGCCAGCAGCAGACTAGCGGGGGCTTCCTACGAGCAGTACTTC.

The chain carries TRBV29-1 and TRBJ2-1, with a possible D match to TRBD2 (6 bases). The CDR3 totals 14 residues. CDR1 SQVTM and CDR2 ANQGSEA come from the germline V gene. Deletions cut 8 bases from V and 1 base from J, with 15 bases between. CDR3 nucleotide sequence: TGCAGCATTGTAAGGGACTGGTCCTACAATGAGCAGTTCTTC. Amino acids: CSIVRDWSYNEQFF.

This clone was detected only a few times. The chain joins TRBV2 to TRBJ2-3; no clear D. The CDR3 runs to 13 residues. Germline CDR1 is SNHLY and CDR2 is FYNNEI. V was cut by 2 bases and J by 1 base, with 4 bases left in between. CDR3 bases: TGTGCCAGCAGTGAACAGGGCACAGATACGCAGTATTTT. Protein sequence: CASSEQGTDTQYF.

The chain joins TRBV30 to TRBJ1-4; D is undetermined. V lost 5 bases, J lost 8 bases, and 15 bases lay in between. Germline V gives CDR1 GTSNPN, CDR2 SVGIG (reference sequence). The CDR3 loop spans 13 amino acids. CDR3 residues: CAWAGRRREKLFF. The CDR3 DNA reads TGTGCCTGGGCCGGACGACGCAGGGAAAAACTGTTTTTT.

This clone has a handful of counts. CDR3 sequence reads: CSVGQGEGPQHF. CDR3 DNA: TGCAGCGTTGGACAGGGGGAGGGGCCCCAGCATTTT. The chain links TRBV29-1 to TRBJ1-5, with TRBD1 identical over 9 bases. Looked up from germline, CDR1 is SQVTM and CDR2 is ANQGSEA. J gave up 9 bases and V 4 bases, and 4 bases lay outside the gene matches. The CDR3 is 12 amino acids.

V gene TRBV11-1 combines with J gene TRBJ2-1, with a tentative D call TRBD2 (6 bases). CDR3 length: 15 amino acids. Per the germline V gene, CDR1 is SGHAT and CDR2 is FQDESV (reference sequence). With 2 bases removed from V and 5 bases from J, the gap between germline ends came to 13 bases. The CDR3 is CASSLRRGRNNEQFF. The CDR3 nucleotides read TGTGCCAGCAGCTTAAGGAGGGGTCGGAACAATGAGCAGTTCTTC.

The CDR3 DNA is TGTGCCAGCAGCTTAAAGAGGGGCTCGTTACCTTCTGGGGCCAACGTCCTGACTTTC. Translation gives CASSLKRGSLPSGANVLTF. This chain links TRBV7-9 with TRBJ2-6; either TRBD1 or TRBD2 may fit D (5 bases each). The CDR3 is 19 residues long. The V end was cut by 2 bases, the J end by 1 base, with 18 bases between. The germline V gene encodes CDR1 SEHNR and CDR2 FQNEAQ (reference sequence).

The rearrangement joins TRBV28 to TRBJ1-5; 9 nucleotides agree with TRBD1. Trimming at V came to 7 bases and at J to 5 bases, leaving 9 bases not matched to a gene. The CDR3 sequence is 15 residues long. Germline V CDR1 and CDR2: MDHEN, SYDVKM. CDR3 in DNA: TGTGCCAGCATCCAACAGGGGGCGTTTTATCAGCCCCAGCATTTT. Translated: CASIQQGAFYQPQHF.

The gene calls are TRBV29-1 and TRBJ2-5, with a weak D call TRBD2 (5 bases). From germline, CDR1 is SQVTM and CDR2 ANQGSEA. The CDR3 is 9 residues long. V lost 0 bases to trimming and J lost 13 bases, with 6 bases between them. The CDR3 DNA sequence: TGCAGCGTTGAAGAAGGAGGGTACTTC. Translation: CSVEEGGYF.

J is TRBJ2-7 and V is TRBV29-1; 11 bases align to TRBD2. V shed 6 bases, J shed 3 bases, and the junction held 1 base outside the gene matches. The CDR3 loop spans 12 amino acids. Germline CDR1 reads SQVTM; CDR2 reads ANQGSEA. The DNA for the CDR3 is TGCAGCGTCCTAGCGGGGGGCTACGAGCAGTACTTC. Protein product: CSVLAGGYEQYF.

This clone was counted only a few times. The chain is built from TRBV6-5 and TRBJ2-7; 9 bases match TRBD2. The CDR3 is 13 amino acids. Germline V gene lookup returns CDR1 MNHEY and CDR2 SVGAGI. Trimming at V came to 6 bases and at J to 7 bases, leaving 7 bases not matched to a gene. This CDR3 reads CASSPGTSREQYF. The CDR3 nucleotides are TGTGCCAGCAGCCCCGGGACTAGCCGGGAGCAGTACTTC.

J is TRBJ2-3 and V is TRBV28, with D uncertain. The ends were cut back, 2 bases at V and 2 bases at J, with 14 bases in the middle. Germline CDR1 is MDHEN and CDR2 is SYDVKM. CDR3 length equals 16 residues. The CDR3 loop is CASSLGHGSYTDTQYF. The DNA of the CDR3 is TGTGCCAGCAGTTTAGGTCATGGCAGCTACACAGATACGCAGTATTTT.

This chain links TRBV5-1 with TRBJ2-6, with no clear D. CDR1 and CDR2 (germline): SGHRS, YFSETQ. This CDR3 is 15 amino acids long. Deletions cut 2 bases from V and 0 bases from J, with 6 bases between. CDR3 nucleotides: TGCGCCAGCAGCTTTGACACCTCTGGGGCCAACGTCCTGACTTTC. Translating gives CASSFDTSGANVLTF.

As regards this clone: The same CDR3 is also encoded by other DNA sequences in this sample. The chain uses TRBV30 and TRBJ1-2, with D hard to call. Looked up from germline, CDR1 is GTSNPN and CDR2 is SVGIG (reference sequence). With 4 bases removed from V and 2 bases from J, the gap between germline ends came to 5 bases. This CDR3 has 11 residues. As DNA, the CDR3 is TGTGCCTGGAACGGGAACTATGGCTACACCTTC. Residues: CAWNGNYGYTF.

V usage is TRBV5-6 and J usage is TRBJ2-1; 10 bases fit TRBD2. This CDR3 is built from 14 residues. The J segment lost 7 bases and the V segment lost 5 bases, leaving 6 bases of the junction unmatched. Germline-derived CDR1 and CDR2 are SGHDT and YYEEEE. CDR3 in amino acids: CASSSSGGANEQFF. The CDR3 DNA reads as TGTGCCAGCAGTTCCAGCGGGGGGGCTAATGAGCAGTTCTTC.

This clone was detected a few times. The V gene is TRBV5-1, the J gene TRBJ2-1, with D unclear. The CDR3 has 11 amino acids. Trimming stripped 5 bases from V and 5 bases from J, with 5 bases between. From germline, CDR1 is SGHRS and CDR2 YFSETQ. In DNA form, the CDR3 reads TGCGCCAGCAGAGATCACAATGAGCAGTTCTTC. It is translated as CASRDHNEQFF.

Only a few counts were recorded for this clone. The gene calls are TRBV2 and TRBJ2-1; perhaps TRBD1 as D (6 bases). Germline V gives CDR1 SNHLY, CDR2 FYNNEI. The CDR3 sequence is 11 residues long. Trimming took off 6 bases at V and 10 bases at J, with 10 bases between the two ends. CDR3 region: CASRRGQEQFF. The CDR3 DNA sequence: TGTGCCAGCAGACGGGGACAAGAGCAGTTCTTC.

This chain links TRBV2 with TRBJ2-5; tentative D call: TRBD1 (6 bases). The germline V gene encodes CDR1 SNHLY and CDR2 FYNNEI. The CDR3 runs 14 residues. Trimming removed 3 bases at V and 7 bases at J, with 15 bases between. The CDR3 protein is CASSDGQPSGTQYF. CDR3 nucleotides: TGTGCCAGCAGTGACGGACAGCCCAGTGGGACCCAGTACTTC.

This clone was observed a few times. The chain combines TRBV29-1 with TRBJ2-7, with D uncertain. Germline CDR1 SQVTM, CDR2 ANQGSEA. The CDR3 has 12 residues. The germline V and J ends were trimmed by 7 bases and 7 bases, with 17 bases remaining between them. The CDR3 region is CSALRSATEQYF. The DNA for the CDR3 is TGCAGCGCCCTGAGGTCAGCGACAGAGCAGTACTTC.

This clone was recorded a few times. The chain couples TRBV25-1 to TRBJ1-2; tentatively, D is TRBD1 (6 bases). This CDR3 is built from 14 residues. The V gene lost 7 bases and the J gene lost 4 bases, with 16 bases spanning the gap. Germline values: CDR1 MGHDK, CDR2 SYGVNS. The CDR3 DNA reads TGTGCCAGCACCTCGGGGGGGCAATCCTATGGCTACACCTTC. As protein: CASTSGGQSYGYTF.

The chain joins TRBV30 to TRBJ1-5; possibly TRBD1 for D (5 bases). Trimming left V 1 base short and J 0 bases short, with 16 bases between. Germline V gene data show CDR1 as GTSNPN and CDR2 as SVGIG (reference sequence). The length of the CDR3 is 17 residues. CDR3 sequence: CAWSARPTAYSNQPQHF. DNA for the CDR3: TGTGCCTGGAGTGCCCGGCCGACAGCTTATAGCAATCAGCCCCAGCATTTT.

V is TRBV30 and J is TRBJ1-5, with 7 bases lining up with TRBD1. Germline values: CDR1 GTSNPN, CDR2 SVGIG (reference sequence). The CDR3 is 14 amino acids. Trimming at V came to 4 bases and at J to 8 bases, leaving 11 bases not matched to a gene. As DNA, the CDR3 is TGTGCCTGGACGACAGGGATGGGCAGGGAGCCCCAGCATTTT. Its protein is CAWTTGMGREPQHF.

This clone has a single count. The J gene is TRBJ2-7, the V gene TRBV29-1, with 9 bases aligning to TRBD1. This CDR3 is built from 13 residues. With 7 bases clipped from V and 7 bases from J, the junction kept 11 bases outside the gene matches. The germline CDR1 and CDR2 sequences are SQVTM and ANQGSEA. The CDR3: CSASGTGSREQYF. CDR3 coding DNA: TGCAGCGCCTCCGGGACAGGGTCTCGTGAGCAGTACTTC.

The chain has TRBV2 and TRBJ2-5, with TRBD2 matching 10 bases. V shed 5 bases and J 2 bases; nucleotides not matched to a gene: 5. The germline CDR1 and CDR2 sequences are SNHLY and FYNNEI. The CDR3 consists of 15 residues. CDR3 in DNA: TGTGCCAGCAGTTTAGCGGGGGGTCCTCAAGAGACCCAGTACTTC. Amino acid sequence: CASSLAGGPQETQYF.

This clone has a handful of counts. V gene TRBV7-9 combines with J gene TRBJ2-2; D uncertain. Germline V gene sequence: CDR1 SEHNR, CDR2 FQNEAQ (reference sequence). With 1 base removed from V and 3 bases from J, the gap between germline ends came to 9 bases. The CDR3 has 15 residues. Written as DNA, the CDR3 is TGTGCCAGCAGCTTAGATGCGGCTGACACCGGGGAGCTGTTTTTT. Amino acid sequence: CASSLDAADTGELFF.

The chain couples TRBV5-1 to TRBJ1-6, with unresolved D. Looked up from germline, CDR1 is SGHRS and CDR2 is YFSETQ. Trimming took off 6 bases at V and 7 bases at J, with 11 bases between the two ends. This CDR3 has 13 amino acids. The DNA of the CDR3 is TGCGCCAGCAAGACGGACCTCAATTCACCCCTCCACTTT. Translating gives CASKTDLNSPLHF.